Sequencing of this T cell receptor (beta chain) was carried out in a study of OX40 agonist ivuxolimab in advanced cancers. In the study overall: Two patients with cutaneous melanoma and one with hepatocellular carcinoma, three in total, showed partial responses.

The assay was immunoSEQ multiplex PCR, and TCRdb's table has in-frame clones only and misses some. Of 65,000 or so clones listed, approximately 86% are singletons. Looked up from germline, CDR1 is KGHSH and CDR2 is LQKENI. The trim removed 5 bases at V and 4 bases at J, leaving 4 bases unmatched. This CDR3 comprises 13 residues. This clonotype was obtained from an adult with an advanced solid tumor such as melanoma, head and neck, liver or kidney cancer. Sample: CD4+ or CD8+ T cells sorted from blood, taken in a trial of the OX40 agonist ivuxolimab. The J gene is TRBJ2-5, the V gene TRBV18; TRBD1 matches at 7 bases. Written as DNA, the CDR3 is TGTGCCAGCTCAATTTCAGGGGGAGAGACCCAGTACTTC. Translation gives CASSISGGETQYF.